A single sample is the source of the 29 T cell receptor beta chains below, sequenced in a study of cytomegalovirus exposure and HLA in healthy donors. The PCR employed 60 Vbeta primers together with 13 Jbeta primers. TCRdb's table, derived via immunoSEQ multiplex PCR, lists solely in-frame clones and lacks some. The sample consists of 150,000 to 200,000 clones, roughly 74% of them appearing once. Material: PBMCs. The receptors here all came from a woman aged 25 to 39 in good health and CMV-seropositive.

This clone was observed a few times. The chain employs TRBV4-3 and TRBJ1-1, with 9 bases matching TRBD1. The CDR3 consists of 15 residues. The germline gives CDR1 LGHNA, CDR2 YSLEER. After removal of 3 bases from V and 1 base from J, the junction contained 3 bases not matched to a gene. The CDR3 DNA follows: TGCGCCAGCAGCCACACGACAGGGGGGAACACTGAAGCTTTCTTT. It is translated as CASSHTTGGNTEAFF.

The sample holds one count of this clone. The genes are TRBV2 and TRBJ2-3, with D maybe TRBD1 (6 bases). V was clipped by 9 bases and J by 1 base, with 11 bases between them. Germline CDR1 is SNHLY and CDR2 is FYNNEI. This CDR3 comprises 13 residues. Written as DNA, the CDR3 is TGTGCCAGAACAGGGAACCGCACAGATACGCAGTATTTT. Translating gives CARTGNRTDTQYF.

The chain is built from TRBV18 and TRBJ1-5, with TRBD1 matching 9 bases. Germline assignment: CDR1 KGHSH and CDR2 LQKENI. This CDR3 has 14 amino acids. Trimming at V came to 5 bases and at J to 6 bases, leaving 5 bases not matched to a gene. CDR3 region: CASSSGQGIQPQHF. As DNA, the CDR3 is TGTGCCAGCTCATCGGGACAGGGAATTCAGCCCCAGCATTTT.

The rearrangement uses TRBV19 and TRBJ2-2; 13 nucleotides agree with TRBD2. The germline V gene has CDR1 LNHDA and CDR2 SQIVND (reference sequence). The J segment lost 8 bases and the V segment lost 5 bases, leaving 5 bases of the junction unmatched. This CDR3 spans 15 amino acids. The CDR3 region is CASSSLAGGPGELFF. CDR3 sequence (DNA): TGTGCCAGTAGTTCACTAGCGGGGGGGCCAGGGGAGCTGTTTTTT.

A single count supports this clone. The chain couples TRBV19 to TRBJ2-3; D is uncertain. From germline, CDR1 is LNHDA and CDR2 SQIVND (reference sequence). The V end lost 0 bases, the J end lost 4 bases, and 14 bases lay between the germline ends. The CDR3 runs 16 residues. DNA of the CDR3: TGTGCCAGTAGTATAGATCTGGCTCCTACAGCAGATACGCAGTATTTT. Translated: CASSIDLAPTADTQYF.

V usage is TRBV5-1 and J usage is TRBJ2-7, with 7 positions matching TRBD1. Germline V gene sequence: CDR1 SGHRS, CDR2 YFSETQ. The CDR3 sequence is 13 residues long. The trim removed 4 bases at V and 3 bases at J, leaving 4 bases unmatched. This chain's CDR3 is CASSGTANYEQYF. In nucleotides, the CDR3 is TGCGCCAGCAGCGGGACAGCCAACTACGAGCAGTACTTC.

J is TRBJ2-1 and V is TRBV5-8; D is undetermined. Per the germline V gene, CDR1 is SGHTS and CDR2 is YDEGEE. The CDR3 covers 11 residues. The V end lost 6 bases, the J end lost 4 bases, and 5 bases lay between the germline ends. CDR3 nucleotides: TGTGCCAGCACCCAATACAATGAGCAGTTCTTC. The encoded protein is CASTQYNEQFF.

The V and J genes are TRBV7-9 and TRBJ1-2; D is uncertain. The CDR3 has 12 amino acids. Per germline, CDR1 SEHNR and CDR2 FQNEAQ (reference sequence). Trimming pared 1 base from V and 7 bases from J, leaving 7 bases between. The CDR3 region has the DNA TGTGCCAGCAGCTTAGTCGGGGTTGGCTACACCTTC. Its translation: CASSLVGVGYTF.

The sample holds a few counts of this clone. The V and J genes are TRBV2 and TRBJ2-3; 11 positions agree with TRBD1. The V gene end was trimmed by 7 bases and the J gene end by 1 base; junction bases not matched to a gene: 10. Germline loops: CDR1 SNHLY, CDR2 FYNNEI. This CDR3 is built from 17 residues. The CDR3 is CASKSGQGASGTDTQYF. As DNA, the CDR3 is TGTGCCAGCAAGAGTGGACAGGGGGCGTCTGGCACAGATACGCAGTATTTT. Full variable domain (rest looked up from reference TRBV2 and TRBJ2-3): EPEVTQTPSHQVTQMGQEVILRCVPISNHLYFYWYRQILGQKVEFLVSFYNNEISEKSEIFDDQFSVERPDGSNFTLKIRSTKLEDSAMYFCASKSGQGASGTDTQYFGPGTRLTVL.

V gene TRBV27 combines with J gene TRBJ1-5; D might be TRBD1 (5 bases). The V end was cut by 4 bases, the J end by 0 bases, with 19 bases between. Germline V gene sequence: CDR1 MNHEY, CDR2 SMNVEV (reference sequence). This CDR3 spans 18 amino acids. CDR3 amino acids: CASSSWDLMGGSNQPQHF. As DNA, the CDR3 is TGTGCCAGCAGTTCCTGGGACCTGATGGGGGGTAGCAATCAGCCCCAGCATTTT.

The chain has TRBV2 and TRBJ2-4; 8 nucleotides match TRBD2. V lost 5 bases to trimming and J lost 1 base; unmatched junction nucleotides: 10. CDR3 length equals 17 residues. The germline CDR1 and CDR2 sequences are SNHLY and FYNNEI. CDR3 protein: CASSPPSGSGAKNIQYF. For the CDR3, the DNA is TGTGCCAGCAGTCCACCGAGCGGGAGTGGGGCCAAAAACATTCAGTACTTC.

This chain joins TRBV5-1 and TRBJ1-6, with D possibly TRBD1 on 5 matching bases. Trimming cost V 4 bases and J 14 bases, with 19 bases left between them. From germline, CDR1 is SGHRS and CDR2 YFSETQ. CDR3 length equals 14 residues. The CDR3 protein is CASSLLWGDRALHF. CDR3 DNA: TGCGCCAGCAGCCTGCTCTGGGGGGACCGGGCCCTCCACTTT.

The J gene is TRBJ1-2, the V gene TRBV6-5; D is possibly TRBD1 (5 bases). V was pared by 5 bases and J by 8 bases, with 18 bases between. Germline-derived CDR1 and CDR2 are MNHEY and SVGAGI. CDR3 length equals 14 residues. In DNA form, the CDR3 reads TGTGCCAGCAGTAGAGCGGGACTTGAGAGGGGCTACACCTTC. This translates into CASSRAGLERGYTF.

This clone appeared a single time. The CDR3 DNA follows: TGCGCCAGCAGCTTGGGTGTACGGGACTTCGATTCACCCCTCCACTTT. Amino acids: CASSLGVRDFDSPLHF. The V call is TRBV5-1, the J call TRBJ1-6; D is possibly TRBD1 (5 bases). The CDR3 consists of 16 residues. Between the trimmed V and J ends, which lost 0 bases and 8 bases, there was a span of 15 bases. Germline-derived CDR1 and CDR2 are SGHRS and YFSETQ.

This clone was observed a handful of times. The chain employs TRBV29-1 and TRBJ2-7, with 10 bases identical to TRBD1. The length of the CDR3 is 14 residues. J was trimmed by 7 bases and V by 5 bases; bases with no gene match: 11. Germline V gives CDR1 SQVTM, CDR2 ANQGSEA. CDR3 in amino acids: CSVTGTGAGGEQYF. The CDR3, as DNA: TGCAGCGTTACCGGGACAGGGGCCGGAGGAGAGCAGTACTTC.

J is TRBJ2-3 and V is TRBV10-1; 7 positions match TRBD2. The CDR3 spans 15 residues. V lost 0 bases to trimming and J lost 3 bases; unmatched junction nucleotides: 3. CDR1 is WNHNN and CDR2 is SYGVQD in the germline V gene (reference sequence). The CDR3 sequence: CASSESRAGTDTQYF. DNA for the CDR3: TGCGCCAGCAGTGAGTCGAGAGCGGGAACAGATACGCAGTATTTT.

V and J are TRBV10-3 and TRBJ2-1, with 7 bases that match TRBD1. The CDR3 totals 15 residues. The V segment lost 6 bases and the J segment 5 bases; nucleotides outside the gene matches: 10. Germline V CDR1 and CDR2: ENHRY, SYGVKD. This chain's CDR3 is CAIRPDRKRNNEQFF. CDR3 nucleotides: TGTGCCATCAGACCGGACAGGAAAAGGAACAATGAGCAGTTCTTC.

The rearrangement joins TRBV4-1 to TRBJ1-5; D is unclear. CDR3 length: 15 amino acids. V was clipped by 2 bases and J by 8 bases, with 16 bases between them. The germline V gene has CDR1 MGHRA and CDR2 YSYEKL. The CDR3 spells CASSQRWEPGEPQHF. In nucleotides, the CDR3 is TGCGCCAGCAGCCAAAGGTGGGAACCGGGAGAGCCCCAGCATTTT.

The chain is built from TRBV9 and TRBJ2-3, with 16 nucleotides matching TRBD2. Germline lookup yields CDR1 SGDLS and CDR2 YYNGEE. The junction had 1 base not matched to a gene; V was cut back by 0 bases and J by 6 bases. The CDR3 is 16 residues long. In nucleotides, the CDR3 is TGTGCCAGCAGCGTAGGGGGACTAGCGGGGGGGGATACGCAGTATTTT. Protein: CASSVGGLAGGDTQYF.

This clone has just a few counts. The chain uses TRBV6-1 and TRBJ1-5; a possible D gene is TRBD1 (5 bases). The germline gives CDR1 MNHNS, CDR2 SASEGT. Between the trimmed V and J ends, which lost 6 bases and 9 bases, there was a span of 21 bases. The CDR3 spans 15 residues. The CDR3 region is CASRKEGAGPRPQHF. The CDR3, as DNA: TGTGCCAGCAGGAAAGAAGGGGCAGGCCCTAGGCCCCAGCATTTT.

There are a few counts of this clone. This rearrangement joins TRBV28 to TRBJ2-7; TRBD1 agrees at 7 bases. Germline CDR1 and CDR2: MDHEN and SYDVKM. V gave up 8 bases and J gave up 4 bases; unmatched junction bases: 14. The CDR3 is 15 residues long. CDR3 loop: CASHTIRGQDYEQYF. Written as DNA, the CDR3 is TGTGCCAGCCACACCATTCGCGGACAGGATTACGAGCAGTACTTC.

This clone occurred once. The chain uses TRBV10-3 and TRBJ2-7, with 9 bases lining up with TRBD2. Germline V gene lookup returns CDR1 ENHRY and CDR2 SYGVKD. J gave up 2 bases and V 11 bases, and 13 bases lay outside the gene matches. The CDR3 sequence is 15 residues long. CDR3 nucleotides: TGTGCCTCAACCTCGAGGCAGCGGGGGGCCTACGAGCAGTACTTC. Translated, it gives CASTSRQRGAYEQYF.

The chain carries TRBV5-8 and TRBJ2-5, with TRBD2 identical over 14 bases. Trimming took 0 bases from V and 5 from J; bases not matched to a gene: 6. Per germline, CDR1 SGHTS and CDR2 YDEGEE. This CDR3 spans 17 amino acids. DNA for the CDR3: TGTGCCAGCAGCTTGGGACTAGCGGGAGGGATGGCGGAGACCCAGTACTTC. This encodes CASSLGLAGGMAETQYF.

The rearrangement joins TRBV15 to TRBJ2-5; 8 nucleotides match TRBD2. The V segment lost 5 bases and the J segment 5 bases; nucleotides outside the gene matches: 7. The CDR3 runs 14 residues. CDR1 and CDR2 (germline): LNHNV, YYDKDF (reference sequence). The CDR3 DNA follows: TGTGCCACCAGCGGGACTAGTAACTCCGAGACCCAGTACTTC. Residues: CATSGTSNSETQYF.

J is TRBJ2-7 and V is TRBV7-8; 11 bases match TRBD2. The CDR3 has 17 residues. J gave up 2 bases and V 6 bases, and 12 bases lay outside the gene matches. The germline gives CDR1 SGHVS, CDR2 FQNEAQ. For the CDR3, the DNA is TGTGCCAGCAGTCTCCGCCCTACTAGCGGGAGCACCTACGAGCAGTACTTC. Protein: CASSLRPTSGSTYEQYF.

This sequence joins TRBV27 and TRBJ1-3, with D perhaps matching TRBD1 (5 bases). Germline assignment: CDR1 MNHEY and CDR2 SMNVEV (reference sequence). This CDR3 contains 11 residues. V was clipped by 8 bases and J by 8 bases, with 10 bases between them. As DNA, the CDR3 is TGTGCCAGCGGAACAGGCTACACCATATATTTT. Residues: CASGTGYTIYF.

The V and J genes are TRBV6-1 and TRBJ1-5; 8 bases align to TRBD1. Germline V gives CDR1 MNHNS, CDR2 SASEGT. The V and J ends lost 6 bases and 6 bases, in that order; junction bases with no gene match: 7. The CDR3 covers 14 residues. CDR3 coding DNA: TGTGCCAGCAGCCTGACAGGGGCCGGTCAGCCCCAGCATTTT. Protein: CASSLTGAGQPQHF.

The chain joins TRBV5-1 to TRBJ2-2; 10 nucleotides match TRBD2. The V gene's germline CDR1 is SGHRS and CDR2 YFSETQ. There are 15 residues in the CDR3. Trimming took 8 bases from V and 8 from J; bases not matched to a gene: 12. The CDR3 DNA follows: TGCGCCAGTATGTCTCGGACTAGCGGTGGAGGGGAGCTGTTTTTT. This sequence encodes CASMSRTSGGGELFF.

V is TRBV5-1 and J is TRBJ2-5; 13 bases are a match to TRBD2. Trimming took 4 bases from V and 4 from J; bases not matched to a gene: 10. CDR3 length: 17 amino acids. Germline values: CDR1 SGHRS, CDR2 YFSETQ. Here the CDR3 DNA reads TGCGCCAGCAGCGGGGGACTAGCGGGGCTGGTGGGAGAGACCCAGTACTTC. It specifies CASSGGLAGLVGETQYF.